The 9 T cell receptor beta chains below all came from one sample that was sequenced in a study of regulatory T cells in long-lasting Graves disease. The authors built TCR beta libraries using iRepertoire HTBI primers and Arm-PCR of CDR3 regions. TCRdb reprocessed the multiplex PCR reads via MiXCR and lists one record per CDR3 protein. This table holds about 560,000 distinct CDR3 sequences, around 15% found once. Time point of the sample: newly diagnosed GD, antithyroid drugs for less than 3 months. Researchers made the TCR library from RNA that was extracted from PBMCs. These data were likewise used in another study, on T cells in Graves' hyperthyroidism and ophthalmopathy.

The starting material was peripheral blood mononuclear cells (PBMCs), obtained at new diagnosis, from a patient treated with antithyroid drugs. The receptors derive from a man younger than 30 with Graves disease.

In nucleotides, the CDR3 is TGTGCCACCAGCAGAGGGACAGGGGGCGCAGAGACCCAGTACTTC. Residues: CATSRGTGGAETQYF. The gene calls are TRBV15 and TRBJ2-5; 11 bases agree with TRBD1. V gave up 1 base and J gave up 4 bases; unmatched junction bases: 2. Germline CDR1 reads LNHNV; CDR2 reads YYDKDF (reference sequence). The CDR3 is 15 residues long.

The chain employs TRBV10-3 and TRBJ1-1, with D possibly being TRBD1 (5 bases). Germline values: CDR1 ENHRY, CDR2 SYGVKD. CDR3 size: 15 residues. The V gene lost 5 bases and the J gene lost 2 bases, with 15 bases spanning the gap. The DNA for the CDR3 is TGTGCCATCAGTAACGGGCAGGGCGTTAACACTGAAGCTTTCTTT. Its translation is CAISNGQGVNTEAFF.

This clonotype was seen ten or more times. The chain's CDR3 is CASSRVTVAGVPGELFF. The CDR3 nucleotides are TGTGCCAGCAGCAGAGTAACGGTAGCGGGAGTTCCCGGGGAGCTGTTTTTT. This sequence joins TRBV7-2 and TRBJ2-2, with 9 nucleotides matching TRBD2. V trimming: 5 bases; J trimming: 6 bases; junction bases outside the gene matches: 13. The CDR3 totals 17 residues. Germline values: CDR1 SGHTA, CDR2 FQGNSA.

This clonotype was found a few times. The chain recombines TRBV28 with TRBJ2-6; the D gene is possibly TRBD1 (6 bases). The CDR3 runs 17 residues. The V end lost 4 bases, the J end lost 0 bases, and 13 bases lay between the germline ends. Looked up from germline, CDR1 is MDHEN and CDR2 is SYDVKM. In DNA form, the CDR3 reads TGTGCCAGCAGTTCCCCTCCAGGGGCCTCTGGGGCCAACGTCCTGACTTTC. Translating gives CASSSPPGASGANVLTF. The full variable domain, in which reference TRBV28 and TRBJ2-6 provide the parts outside the CDR3, is DVKVTQSSRYLVKRTGEKVFLECVQDMDHENMFWYRQDPGLGLRLIYFSYDVKMKEKGDIPEGYSVSREKKERFSLILESASTNQTSMYLCASSSPPGASGANVLTFGAGSRLTVL.

This chain links TRBV7-6 with TRBJ2-5, with TRBD2 identical over 13 bases. The germline V gene has CDR1 SGHVS and CDR2 FNYEAQ. Germline trimming cut 5 bases from V and 4 bases from J; bases unmatched to any gene: 4. The CDR3 consists of 15 residues. In nucleotides, the CDR3 is TGTGCCAGCAGCCAGACTAGCGGGAGGAGAGAGACCCAGTACTTC. Translated: CASSQTSGRRETQYF.

The V gene is TRBV9, the J gene TRBJ2-5; 9 bases are a match to TRBD2. This CDR3 region has 16 residues. V was pared by 1 base and J by 1 base, with 5 bases of the junction left unmatched. Germline lookup yields CDR1 SGDLS and CDR2 YYNGEE. This CDR3 reads CASSVSAGGFQETQYF. For the CDR3, the DNA is TGTGCCAGCAGCGTATCAGCGGGAGGTTTCCAAGAGACCCAGTACTTC.

The V call is TRBV27, the J call TRBJ1-6, with 7 bases lining up with TRBD1. After removal of 10 bases from V and 10 bases from J, the junction contained 13 bases not matched to a gene. Germline values: CDR1 MNHEY, CDR2 SMNVEV (reference sequence). This CDR3 comprises 14 residues. CDR3 loop: CATSPEGARSPLHF. CDR3 coding DNA: TGTGCCACCTCACCGGAGGGGGCGAGATCACCCCTCCACTTT.

This clonotype was seen a few times. A read error may explain this, as a much larger clone is one base away. V usage is TRBV6-1 and J usage is TRBJ2-2; the D is unclear. Trimming took off 8 bases at V and 10 bases at J, with 11 bases between the two ends. Germline CDR1 MNHNS, CDR2 SASEGT. The CDR3 is 11 residues long. CDR3 sequence reads: CASAVSEELFF. The DNA of the CDR3 is TGTGCCAGCGCGGTTTCCGAGGAGCTGTTTTTT.

This clonotype showed up just a few times. The V gene is TRBV20-1, the J gene TRBJ2-5; the D gene is possibly TRBD1 (5 bases). The CDR3 covers 16 residues. Per the germline V gene, CDR1 is DFQATT and CDR2 is SNEGSKA (reference sequence). Trimming left V 0 bases short and J 1 base short, with 15 bases between. CDR3 amino acids: CSARDPLRGSQETQYF. The DNA of the CDR3 is TGCAGTGCTAGAGATCCTTTAAGGGGATCCCAAGAGACCCAGTACTTC.